This T cell receptor beta chain was retrieved from a study of OX40 agonist ivuxolimab in advanced cancers. Study-wide context: Melanoma, hepatocellular carcinoma, head and neck or renal cell cancer occurred in dose-escalation patients. Therapy given before enrollment (anti-PD-1, anti-PD-L1 or anti-CTLA-4) was allowed, and around 44% had some.

A remark on this clone: Antigen: not known.

The protocol was immunoSEQ multiplex PCR, while the TCRdb copy is restricted to in-frame clones and leaves out a portion. This table holds 78,000 or so clones, about 88% found once. Study results and caveats: Averaging showed that CD8+ T cells had more expanded clones than CD4+ did. People who partly responded at 0.1-3.0 mg/kg had some of the least clonal expansion seen.

This receptor was obtained from an adult with an advanced solid tumor such as melanoma, head and neck, liver or kidney cancer. Material: CD4+ or CD8+ T cells sorted from blood, obtained in a trial of the OX40 agonist ivuxolimab.

In nucleotides, the CDR3 is TGTGCCAGCAGTTCCCGTGCCAAAGACCGTTCCTACGAGCAGTACTTC. It encodes CASSSRAKDRSYEQYF. This sequence joins TRBV5-4 and TRBJ2-7; D is uncertain. The V end was cut by 5 bases, the J end by 1 base, with 19 bases between. The CDR3 contains 16 residues. Germline CDR1 SGHNT, CDR2 YYREEE (reference sequence).